This T cell receptor (beta chain) was sequenced in a study of blood T cell repertoires in COVID-19. Germline-derived CDR1 and CDR2 are SGHAT and FQNNGV. V lost 4 bases to trimming and J lost 4 bases, with 19 bases between them. CDR3 length: 16 residues. Libraries were prepared by immunoSEQ multiplex PCR; TCRdb keeps only in-frame clonotypes and omits some of them. The sample holds over 250,000 clones, about 89% seen once. The TCR was taken from a woman in her fifties or sixties with acute or convalescent COVID-19. The chain recombines TRBV11-2 with TRBJ1-2; D unresolved. The source material was peripheral blood. The CDR3 DNA sequence: TGTGCCAGCAGCTCACCAAGAGAGCGCTTGCGCTATGGCTACACCTTC. Translated, it gives CASSSPRERLRYGYTF.